The clone carrying this TCR beta chain was seen many times. Its antigen is not identified. Per the germline V gene, CDR1 is DFQATT and CDR2 is SNEGSKA (reference sequence). This CDR3 spans 13 amino acids. V was trimmed by 6 bases and J by 8 bases, leaving 17 bases between them. The record originates from a study of neurological immune-mediated disorders. Whole-study results and caveats: With the multiple sclerosis repertoire cluster, neither clinical nor MRI features showed any association. Phylogenetic grouping placed 18 of 34 multiple sclerosis patients' repertoires in one related-CDR3 cluster, a possible signature.

TCRdb independently ran MiXCR on the 5' RACE reads; one entry per CDR3 protein. The repertoire holds about 55,000 distinct CDR3 sequences, with 4% to 5.5% as singletons. The rearrangement links TRBV20-1 to TRBJ2-1, with a weak D call TRBD1 (6 bases). Input material: PBMCs. The TCR originated in a man aged 50-59 years with multiple sclerosis. The chain's CDR3 is CSAYPGTRHEQFF. The CDR3 DNA sequence: TGCAGTGCGTACCCCGGGACACGCCATGAGCAGTTCTTC.